This T cell receptor beta chain comes out of a study of cytomegalovirus exposure and HLA in healthy donors. Findings of the study overall: The study had only CMV serostatus as immune exposure information. Later analysis demonstrated an association between a missense DCLRE1C variant and TCR beta V- and J-gene trimming.

PCR primers comprised 60 Vbeta and 13 Jbeta primers. Using immunoSEQ multiplex PCR, the repertoire was profiled, and TCRdb retains in-frame clones only, with some absent. The sample has under 200,000 clones; around 77% are singletons. On this clone: No antigen is known for it.

The TCR was taken from a man aged 60 to 75 in good health and CMV-seronegative. Sequenced sample: PBMCs.

CDR3 protein: CASSWGGTGQLFF. In DNA, the CDR3 is TGTGCCAGCAGCTGGGGGGGGACAGGTCAACTGTTTTTT. The chain combines TRBV7-9 with TRBJ1-4, with TRBD1 matching over 8 bases. The CDR3 consists of 13 residues. Trimming took 4 bases from V and 12 from J; bases not matched to a gene: 7. Looked up from germline, CDR1 is SEHNR and CDR2 is FQNEAQ (reference sequence). Drawing the rest from reference TRBV7-9 and TRBJ1-4, the complete variable domain is DTGVSQNPRHKITKRGQNVTFRCDPISEHNRLYWYRQTLGQGPEFLTYFQNEAQLEKSRLLSDRFSAERPKGSFSTLEIQRTEQGDSAMYLCASSWGGTGQLFFGSGTQLSVL.